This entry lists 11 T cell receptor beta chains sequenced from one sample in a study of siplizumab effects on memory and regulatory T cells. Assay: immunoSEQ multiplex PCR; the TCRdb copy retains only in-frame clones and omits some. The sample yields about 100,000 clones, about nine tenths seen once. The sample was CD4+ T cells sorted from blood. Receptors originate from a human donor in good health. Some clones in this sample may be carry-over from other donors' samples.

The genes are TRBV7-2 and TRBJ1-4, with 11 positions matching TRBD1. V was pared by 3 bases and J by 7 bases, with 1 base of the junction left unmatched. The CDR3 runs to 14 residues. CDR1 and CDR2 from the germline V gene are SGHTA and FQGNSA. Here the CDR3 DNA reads TGTGCCAGCAGCTTCGGGACAGGGGGTGAAAAACTGTTTTTT. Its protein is CASSFGTGGEKLFF.

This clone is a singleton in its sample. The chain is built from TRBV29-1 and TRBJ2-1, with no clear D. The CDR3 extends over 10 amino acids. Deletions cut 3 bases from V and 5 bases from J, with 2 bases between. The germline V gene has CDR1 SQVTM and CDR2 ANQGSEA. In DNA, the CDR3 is TGCAGCGTTGATGACAATGAGCAGTTCTTC. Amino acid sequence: CSVDDNEQFF.

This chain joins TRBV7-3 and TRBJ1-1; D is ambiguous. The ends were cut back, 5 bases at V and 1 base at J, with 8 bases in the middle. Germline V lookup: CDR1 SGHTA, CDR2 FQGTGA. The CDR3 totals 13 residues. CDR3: CASSQARNTEAFF. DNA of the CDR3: TGTGCCAGCAGCCAAGCCAGGAACACTGAAGCTTTCTTT.

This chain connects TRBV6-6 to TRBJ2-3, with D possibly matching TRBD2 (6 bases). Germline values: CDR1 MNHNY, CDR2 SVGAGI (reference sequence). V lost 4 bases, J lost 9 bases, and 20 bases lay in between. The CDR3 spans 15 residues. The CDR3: CASSSRDARRGTQYF. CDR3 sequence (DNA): TGTGCCAGCAGTTCACGGGACGCCCGACGGGGGACGCAGTATTTT.

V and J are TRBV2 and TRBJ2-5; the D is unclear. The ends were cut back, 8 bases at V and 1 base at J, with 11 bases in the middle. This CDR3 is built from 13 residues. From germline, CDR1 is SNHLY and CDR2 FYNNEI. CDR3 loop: CASDQPFQETQYF. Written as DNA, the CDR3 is TGTGCCAGCGACCAGCCGTTCCAAGAGACCCAGTACTTC.

The CDR3: CASSLGTGNTGELFF. The CDR3 nucleotides read TGTGCCAGCAGCCTCGGGACAGGGAACACCGGGGAGCTGTTTTTT. The V and J genes are TRBV5-6 and TRBJ2-2, with 8 bases matching TRBD1. The CDR3 contains 15 residues. In germline, CDR1 is SGHDT, CDR2 YYEEEE. After removal of 4 bases from V and 1 base from J, the junction contained 3 bases not matched to a gene.

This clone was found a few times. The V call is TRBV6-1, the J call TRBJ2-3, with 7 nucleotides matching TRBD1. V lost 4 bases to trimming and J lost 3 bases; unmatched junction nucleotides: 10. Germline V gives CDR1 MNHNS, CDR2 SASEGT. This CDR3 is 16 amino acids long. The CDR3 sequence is CASSVEQGLGTDTQYF. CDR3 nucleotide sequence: TGTGCCAGCAGTGTGGAACAGGGGTTAGGGACAGATACGCAGTATTTT.

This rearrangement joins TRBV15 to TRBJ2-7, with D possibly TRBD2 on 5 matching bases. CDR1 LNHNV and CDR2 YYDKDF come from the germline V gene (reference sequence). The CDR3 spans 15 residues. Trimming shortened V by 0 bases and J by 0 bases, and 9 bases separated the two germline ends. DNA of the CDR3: TGTGCCACCAGCAGAGATCCTACTAGCTCCTACGAGCAGTACTTC. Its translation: CATSRDPTSSYEQYF.

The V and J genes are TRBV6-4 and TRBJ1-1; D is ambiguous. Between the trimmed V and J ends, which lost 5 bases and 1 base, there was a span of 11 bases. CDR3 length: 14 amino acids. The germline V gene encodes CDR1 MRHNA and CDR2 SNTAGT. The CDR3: CASSPSQRNTEAFF. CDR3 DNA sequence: TGTGCCAGCAGTCCGTCACAGAGGAACACTGAAGCTTTCTTT.

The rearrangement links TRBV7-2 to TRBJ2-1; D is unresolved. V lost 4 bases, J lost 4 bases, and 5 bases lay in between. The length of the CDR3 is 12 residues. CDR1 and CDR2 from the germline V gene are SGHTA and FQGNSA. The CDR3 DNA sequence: TGTGCCAGCAGCTCCCCGTACAATGAGCAGTTCTTC. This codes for CASSSPYNEQFF. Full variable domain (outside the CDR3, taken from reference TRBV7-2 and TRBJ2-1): GAGVSQSPSNKVTEKGKDVELRCDPISGHTALYWYRQSLGQGLEFLIYFQGNSAPDKSGLPSDRFSAERTGGSVSTLTIQRTQQEDSAVYLCASSSPYNEQFFGPGTRLTVL.

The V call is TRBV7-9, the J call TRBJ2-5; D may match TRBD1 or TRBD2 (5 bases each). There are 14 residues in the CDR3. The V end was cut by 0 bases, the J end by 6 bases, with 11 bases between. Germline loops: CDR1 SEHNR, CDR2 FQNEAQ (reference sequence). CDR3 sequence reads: CASSLAGDPQTQYF. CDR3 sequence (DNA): TGTGCCAGCAGCTTAGCAGGGGACCCCCAGACCCAGTACTTC.